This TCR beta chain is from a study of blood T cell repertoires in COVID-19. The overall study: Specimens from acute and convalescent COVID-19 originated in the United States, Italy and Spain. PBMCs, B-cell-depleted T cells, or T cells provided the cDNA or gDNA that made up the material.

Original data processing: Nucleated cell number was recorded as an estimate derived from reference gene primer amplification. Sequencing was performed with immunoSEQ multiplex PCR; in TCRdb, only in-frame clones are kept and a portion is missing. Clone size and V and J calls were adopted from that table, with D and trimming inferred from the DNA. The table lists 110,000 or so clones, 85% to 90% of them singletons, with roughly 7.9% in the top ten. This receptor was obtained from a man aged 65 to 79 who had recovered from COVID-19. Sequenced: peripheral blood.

CDR3 in amino acids: CASSFGRPGQGTDTQYF. The CDR3 bases are TGTGCCAGCAGCTTCGGAAGGCCGGGACAGGGCACAGATACGCAGTATTTT. The chain joins TRBV7-8 to TRBJ2-3, with 8 nucleotides matching TRBD1. Germline-derived CDR1 and CDR2 are SGHVS and FQNEAQ. This CDR3 region has 17 residues. The junction had 9 bases not matched to a gene; V was cut back by 3 bases and J by 1 base.